The 14 T cell receptor beta chains below were found in one sample sequenced in a study of T cell responses to AZD1222 COVID-19 vaccine. Clones were sequenced by immunoSEQ multiplex PCR, and TCRdb holds only the in-frame ones, with some missing. In the table there are 150,000 to 200,000 clones, 88% of which are singletons. This sample comprised peripheral blood, obtained 28 days after the second AZD1222 dose. The receptor set was obtained from an adult who received the AZD1222 COVID-19 vaccine.

The V gene is TRBV3-1 (or the pseudogene TRBV3-2), the J gene TRBJ2-3; TRBD1 matches 8 bases. With V trimmed by 0 bases and J by 0 bases, 5 bases remained unmatched. The CDR3 contains 17 residues. Germline assignment: CDR1 LGHDT and CDR2 YNNKEL (reference sequence). CDR3 protein: CASSQERGTGSTDTQYF. The CDR3 coding sequence is TGTGCCAGCAGCCAAGAAAGAGGGACAGGAAGCACAGATACGCAGTATTTT.

The chain uses TRBV19 and TRBJ2-2, with D possibly matching TRBD1 (7 bases). Germline V gene data show CDR1 as LNHDA and CDR2 as SQIVND (reference sequence). The CDR3 length is 17 residues. Trimming cost V 7 bases and J 1 base, with 19 bases left between them. CDR3: CASTHWRGPVNTGELFF. The CDR3, as DNA: TGTGCCAGTACTCATTGGAGGGGGCCGGTGAACACCGGGGAGCTGTTTTTT.

The J gene is TRBJ1-2, the V gene TRBV30; 9 positions match TRBD1. J was trimmed by 4 bases and V by 3 bases; bases with no gene match: 18. CDR1 is GTSNPN and CDR2 is SVGIG in the germline V gene (reference sequence). This CDR3 is built from 18 residues. This chain's CDR3 is CAWSSANRGRAGGYGYTF. The CDR3, as DNA: TGTGCCTGGAGCAGTGCGAACAGGGGGCGGGCGGGTGGCTATGGCTACACCTTC.

This sequence joins TRBV6-5 and TRBJ1-2; possibly TRBD1 for D (5 bases). This CDR3 region has 13 residues. Trimming left V 10 bases short and J 7 bases short, with 19 bases between. Germline lookup yields CDR1 MNHEY and CDR2 SVGAGI. For the CDR3, the DNA is TGTGCCACCCAGGACACCTTCAAGGGTGGCTACACCTTC. It is translated as CATQDTFKGGYTF.

This chain connects TRBV25-1 to TRBJ2-3; D gene ambiguous. CDR1 is MGHDK, CDR2 SYGVNS, per germline. The CDR3 is 14 residues long. V was shortened by 9 bases and J by 1 base, with 14 bases between the two germline ends. In nucleotides, the CDR3 is TGTGCCAGTTCTGCCGGGTTCGGCACAGATACGCAGTATTTT. It translates to CASSAGFGTDTQYF.

A word on this clone: At one end, the junction sequence differs from germline, possibly due to a read error. This sequence joins TRBV29-1 and TRBJ1-6; D remains unclear. The CDR3 is 13 residues long. CDR1 and CDR2 from the germline V gene are SQVTM and ANQGSEA. DNA of the CDR3: TGCAGCGTTGGGGTCTCCGATAATTCACCCCTCCACTTT. It yields the protein CSVGVSDNSPLHF.

This chain joins TRBV6-6 and TRBJ2-3; 8 nucleotides agree with TRBD1. The CDR3 runs to 14 residues. Germline V gene data show CDR1 as MNHNY and CDR2 as SVGAGI (reference sequence). The V and J ends lost 6 bases and 1 base, in that order; junction bases with no gene match: 3. CDR3: CASRTTGGTDTQYF. The DNA for the CDR3 is TGTGCCAGCAGGACGACAGGGGGCACAGATACGCAGTATTTT.

The chain joins TRBV12-5 to TRBJ2-2, with 10 nucleotides matching TRBD1. This CDR3 has 15 residues. Germline lookup yields CDR1 LGHNT and CDR2 FRNRAP. Trimming at V came to 5 bases and at J to 5 bases, leaving 5 bases not matched to a gene. The CDR3 sequence: CASGTGQGRTGELFF. CDR3 nucleotide sequence: TGTGCTAGTGGTACGGGACAGGGGAGGACCGGGGAGCTGTTTTTT.

The chain links TRBV3-1 (or the pseudogene TRBV3-2) to TRBJ2-5; no reliable D call. Germline V gene sequence: CDR1 LGHDT, CDR2 YNNKEL (reference sequence). This CDR3 contains 11 residues. Trimming took off 5 bases at V and 5 bases at J, with 6 bases between the two ends. The CDR3 DNA is TGTGCCAGCAGCGCCGCGGAGACCCAGTACTTC. This translates into CASSAAETQYF.

The V call is TRBV30, the J call TRBJ1-1; D ambiguous. The CDR3 sequence is 13 residues long. CDR1 is GTSNPN and CDR2 is SVGIG in the germline V gene (reference sequence). Trimming removed 4 bases from V and 1 base from J, with 10 bases in between. The CDR3 region has the DNA TGTGCCTGGAACCGACGGTGGAACACTGAAGCTTTCTTT. Protein sequence: CAWNRRWNTEAFF. Full variable domain (rest looked up from reference TRBV30 and TRBJ1-1): SQTIHQWPATLVQPVGSPLSLECTVEGTSNPNLYWYRQAAGRGLQLLFYSVGIGQISSEVPQNLSASRPQDRQFILSSKKLLLSDSGFYLCAWNRRWNTEAFFGQGTRLTVV.

The V call is TRBV21-1, the J call TRBJ2-7; the table names TRBD1, a call not compared with the DNA. TRBV21-1 is an annotated pseudogene. The CDR3 totals 17 residues. The CDR3 DNA reads TGTGCCAGCGATCTGCTTGACGAGGACAGGGTCGGCTACGAGCAGTACTTC. Residues: CASDLLDEDRVGYEQYF.

This clone was seen once. This chain joins TRBV24-1 and TRBJ2-7; D may match TRBD1 or TRBD2 (7 bases each). Trimming took off 7 bases at V and 4 bases at J, with 19 bases between the two ends. The CDR3 runs 15 residues. Germline CDR1 and CDR2: KGHDR and SFDVKD. DNA of the CDR3: TGTGCCACCAGGGGAGGGACAGCTGAACCTTACGAGCAGTACTTC. It specifies CATRGGTAEPYEQYF.

The chain is built from TRBV27 and TRBJ2-3; 10 bases are a match to TRBD2. From germline, CDR1 is MNHEY and CDR2 SMNVEV (reference sequence). This CDR3 has 17 residues. V was clipped by 2 bases and J by 3 bases; unmatched bases: 8. The CDR3 is CASSLGRAGGGTDTQYF. The DNA of the CDR3 is TGTGCCAGCAGTTTAGGCCGAGCGGGGGGGGGTACAGATACGCAGTATTTT.

The chain carries TRBV6-5 and TRBJ1-1; D not certain. Germline loops: CDR1 MNHEY, CDR2 SVGAGI. This CDR3 contains 14 residues. With 4 bases removed from V and 5 bases from J, the gap between germline ends came to 14 bases. The CDR3, as DNA: TGTGCCAGCAGTTGGTCCCCGGGCCTGACTGAAGCTTTCTTT. It specifies CASSWSPGLTEAFF.